One sample yielded the 26 T cell receptor beta chains listed below, sequenced in a study of blood T cell repertoires in COVID-19. The protocol was immunoSEQ multiplex PCR, while the TCRdb copy is restricted to in-frame clones and leaves out a portion. The sample records about 260,000 clones, approximately 91% being singletons. Sequencing was performed on peripheral blood. The receptors were sampled from a human donor in a cohort sampled during active COVID-19.

The chain joins TRBV19 to TRBJ2-1; 12 bases line up with TRBD2. Germline V CDR1 and CDR2: LNHDA, SQIVND (reference sequence). This CDR3 has 18 residues. Trimming at V came to 7 bases and at J to 9 bases, leaving 19 bases not matched to a gene. The CDR3 region has the DNA TGTGCCAGTATCTCGACCCCGGGGGCTAGCGGGGGGGACAGTGAGCAGTTCTTC. Protein product: CASISTPGASGGDSEQFF.

V and J are TRBV21-1 and TRBJ1-2; the DNA was not used to check the table's D call, TRBD1. TRBV21-1 is a documented pseudogene. The CDR3 runs to 14 residues. The CDR3 spells CASSNEQGDYGYTF. The DNA of the CDR3 is TGTGCCAGCAGCAATGAACAGGGAGACTATGGCTACACCTTC.

This clone was detected only once. The chain carries TRBV18 and TRBJ2-7; a weak D match, TRBD1 (5 bases). The CDR3 totals 16 residues. The V gene's germline CDR1 is KGHSH and CDR2 LQKENI. Trimming took off 6 bases at V and 6 bases at J, with 24 bases between the two ends. The CDR3 DNA reads TGTGCCAGCTCCCCCGAAGGGGTACCCCTAAGTGGCGAGCAGTACTTC. Translation: CASSPEGVPLSGEQYF.

This rearrangement joins TRBV4-3 to TRBJ2-7, with 10 nucleotides matching TRBD2. CDR3 length: 16 amino acids. Germline assignment: CDR1 LGHNA and CDR2 YSLEER. The J segment lost 7 bases and the V segment lost 0 bases, leaving 9 bases of the junction unmatched. The CDR3 loop reads CASSQDRASGGREQYF. In DNA, the CDR3 is TGCGCCAGCAGCCAAGACAGGGCTAGCGGGGGTCGTGAGCAGTACTTC.

J is TRBJ2-7 and V is TRBV1; TRBD1, the table's D call, was not compared with the DNA. TRBV1 is a recognized pseudogene. The CDR3 consists of 16 residues. The CDR3 DNA follows: TGCACCAGCAGCCAAGTTTCCGGGGACAACGGATACGAGCAGTACTTC. Its protein product is CTSSQVSGDNGYEQYF.

V gene TRBV25-1 combines with J gene TRBJ1-6; TRBD1 matches at 7 bases. Per the germline V gene, CDR1 is MGHDK and CDR2 is SYGVNS. With V trimmed by 1 base and J by 7 bases, 4 bases remained unmatched. This CDR3 region has 15 residues. This CDR3 reads CASSESRQGNSPLHF. The CDR3 nucleotides read TGTGCCAGCAGTGAATCTCGACAGGGCAATTCACCCCTCCACTTT.

Comment on this clone: The identical CDR3 is also encoded by other nucleotide sequences in the sample. The CDR3 DNA reads as TGTGCCAGCAGACGACAGGGTCTGAACACTGAAGCTTTCTTT. It yields the protein CASRRQGLNTEAFF. The V gene is TRBV27, the J gene TRBJ1-1, with 7 nucleotides matching TRBD1. V shed 6 bases, J shed 0 bases, and the junction held 4 bases outside the gene matches. This CDR3 region has 14 residues. CDR1 MNHEY and CDR2 SMNVEV come from the germline V gene (reference sequence).

As to this clone: Different DNA sequences within this sample yield the same CDR3. The chain couples TRBV5-1 to TRBJ1-2, with 9 bases identical to TRBD1. CDR1 SGHRS and CDR2 YFSETQ come from the germline V gene. The CDR3 length is 14 residues. The ends lost 4 bases at V and 2 bases at J; junction bases unmatched: 3. For the CDR3, the DNA is TGCGCCAGCAGCCTGGACAGGGGCAACTATGGCTACACCTTC. Translating it yields CASSLDRGNYGYTF.

The chain links TRBV5-6 to TRBJ2-7; the D is unclear. The V gene's germline CDR1 is SGHDT and CDR2 YYEEEE. V was pared by 3 bases and J by 2 bases, with 9 bases between. The CDR3 is 13 amino acids. The chain's CDR3 is CASSSWATYEQYF. The CDR3 DNA reads TGTGCCAGCAGCTCCTGGGCCACCTACGAGCAGTACTTC.

The chain employs TRBV5-4 and TRBJ1-4, with a possible D match to TRBD1 (6 bases). The CDR3 is 16 amino acids. The germline gives CDR1 SGHNT, CDR2 YYREEE (reference sequence). V lost 4 bases to trimming and J lost 8 bases, with 21 bases between them. The chain's CDR3 is CASSPVQGQVGEKLFF. DNA for the CDR3: TGTGCCAGCAGCCCTGTGCAGGGGCAAGTGGGGGAAAAACTGTTTTTT. Filled out from reference TRBV5-4 and TRBJ1-4, the complete variable domain reads ETGVTQSPTHLIKTRGQQVTLRCSSQSGHNTVSWYQQALGQGPQFIFQYYREEENGRGNFPPRFSGLQFPNYSSELNVNALELDDSALYLCASSPVQGQVGEKLFFGSGTQLSVL.

For this clone: The sample has other DNA sequences that encode this CDR3 too. The chain is built from TRBV27 and TRBJ2-7; no reliable D call. Germline V gene lookup returns CDR1 MNHEY and CDR2 SMNVEV (reference sequence). The CDR3 totals 13 residues. The V gene lost 1 base and the J gene lost 5 bases, with 9 bases spanning the gap. CDR3 DNA: TGTGCCAGCAGTTTATTGGCGGAGCACGAGCAGTACTTC. Protein: CASSLLAEHEQYF.

This rearrangement joins TRBV7-2 to TRBJ2-7, with no clear D. There are 12 residues in the CDR3. The V and J ends lost 0 bases and 7 bases respectively, with 7 bases between them. Germline lookup yields CDR1 SGHTA and CDR2 FQGNSA. The CDR3 spells CASSLAQREQYF. CDR3 coding DNA: TGTGCCAGCAGCTTAGCCCAGCGAGAGCAGTACTTC.

For the CDR3, the DNA is TGTGCCTGGTTATGGGGGGGGAGAGCTTTCTTT. Its protein is CAWLWGGRAFF. V usage is TRBV30 and J usage is TRBJ1-1; D possibly corresponds to TRBD1 (5 bases). CDR3 length: 11 amino acids. Trimming pared 5 bases from V and 10 bases from J, leaving 14 bases between. The germline CDR1 and CDR2 sequences are GTSNPN and SVGIG (reference sequence).

This chain joins TRBV5-6 and TRBJ2-1; D call uncertain. The length of the CDR3 is 14 residues. Trimming left V 3 bases short and J 3 bases short, with 10 bases between. Germline V gene data show CDR1 as SGHDT and CDR2 as YYEEEE. The CDR3 nucleotides are TGTGCCAGCAGCTCATCTAGATTCTACAATGAGCAGTTCTTC. It is translated as CASSSSRFYNEQFF.

V is TRBV7-6 and J is TRBJ2-7; TRBD1 matches 7 bases. J was trimmed by 8 bases and V by 0 bases; bases with no gene match: 4. The V gene's germline CDR1 is SGHVS and CDR2 FNYEAQ. There are 13 residues in the CDR3. The CDR3 region is CASSLADREKQYF. Written as DNA, the CDR3 is TGTGCCAGCAGCTTAGCCGACAGGGAGAAGCAGTACTTC. The entire variable domain, with the rest obtained from reference TRBV7-6 and TRBJ2-7, is as follows: GAGVSQSPRYKVTKRGQDVALRCDPISGHVSLYWYRQALGQGPEFLTYFNYEAQQDKSGLPNDRFSAERPEGSISTLTIQRTEQRDSAMYRCASSLADREKQYFGPGTRLTVT.

This clone was counted between two and nine times. The chain couples TRBV20-1 to TRBJ2-7; 10 bases fit TRBD2. V lost 3 bases and J lost 12; bases outside the gene matches: 5. Germline lookup yields CDR1 DFQATT and CDR2 SNEGSKA (reference sequence). The CDR3 has 11 residues. CDR3 sequence (DNA): TGCAGTGCTAGCTCTAGCGGGAGACGGTACTTC. This sequence encodes CSASSSGRRYF.

This rearrangement joins TRBV11-2 to TRBJ1-1; no reliable D call. This CDR3 is 15 amino acids long. Germline V lookup: CDR1 SGHAT, CDR2 FQNNGV. Trimming removed 5 bases from V and 1 base from J, with 14 bases in between. The CDR3 spells CASSLFGGRNTEAFF. The CDR3 nucleotides are TGTGCCAGCAGCCTCTTTGGAGGGCGGAACACTGAAGCTTTCTTT.

This chain connects TRBV9 to TRBJ1-6; a possible D gene is TRBD1 (5 bases). This CDR3 spans 15 amino acids. V was cut by 3 bases and J by 5 bases, with 12 bases left in between. Germline values: CDR1 SGDLS, CDR2 YYNGEE. The CDR3 DNA sequence: TGTGCCAGCAGCGCCAGGGTGGGGAATAATTCACCCCTCCACTTT. This gives the protein CASSARVGNNSPLHF.

This clone showed up just a few times. V is TRBV9 and J is TRBJ1-1; no reliable D call. From germline, CDR1 is SGDLS and CDR2 YYNGEE. This CDR3 is 15 amino acids long. With 2 bases removed from V and 1 base from J, the gap between germline ends came to 12 bases. The CDR3 spells CASSVEGAPNTEAFF. The CDR3 nucleotides read TGTGCCAGCAGCGTCGAGGGTGCGCCGAACACTGAAGCTTTCTTT.

This CDR3 is CASRRGQGAGYTF. Here the CDR3 DNA reads TGTGCCAGCAGACGCGGACAGGGCGCTGGCTACACCTTC. The V call is TRBV6-5, the J call TRBJ1-2; 8 bases line up with TRBD1. The CDR3 is 13 residues long. The ends lost 6 bases at V and 7 bases at J; junction bases unmatched: 7. The V gene's germline CDR1 is MNHEY and CDR2 SVGAGI.

About this clone: The same CDR3 is also encoded by other DNA sequences in this sample. The chain carries TRBV7-9 and TRBJ1-2; no clear D. Per the germline V gene, CDR1 is SEHNR and CDR2 is FQNEAQ (reference sequence). The V and J ends lost 1 base and 2 bases respectively, with 5 bases between them. This CDR3 is built from 13 residues. The CDR3 region has the DNA TGTGCCAGCAGCTTAGGGCAGAACTATGGCTACACCTTC. Protein product: CASSLGQNYGYTF.

The chain joins TRBV19 to TRBJ1-4; D remains unclear. Germline V gene lookup returns CDR1 LNHDA and CDR2 SQIVND (reference sequence). CDR3 length: 13 amino acids. The V end was cut by 8 bases, the J end by 4 bases, with 11 bases between. The CDR3 nucleotides read TGTGCCAGTCTCGGCGGATTTAATGAAAAACTGTTTTTT. This codes for CASLGGFNEKLFF.

This rearrangement joins TRBV24-1 to TRBJ2-7, with 8 nucleotides matching TRBD1. The germline V gene encodes CDR1 KGHDR and CDR2 SFDVKD. This CDR3 has 13 amino acids. J was trimmed by 4 bases and V by 5 bases; bases with no gene match: 3. The CDR3: CATSVRTGYEQYF. CDR3 DNA sequence: TGTGCCACCAGTGTCCGGACAGGGTACGAGCAGTACTTC.

The V and J genes are TRBV4-2 and TRBJ1-2, with D possibly TRBD1 on 6 matching bases. Per the germline V gene, CDR1 is LGHNA and CDR2 is YNFKEQ. Trimming stripped 2 bases from V and 4 bases from J, with 11 bases between. This CDR3 region has 14 residues. As DNA, the CDR3 is TGTGCCAGCAGCCAAAAAGGACAGCTCTATGGCTACACCTTC. Encoded protein: CASSQKGQLYGYTF.

The chain has TRBV5-1 and TRBJ2-7; 8 bases match TRBD1. The junction had 5 bases not matched to a gene; V was cut back by 5 bases and J by 1 base. The germline V gene encodes CDR1 SGHRS and CDR2 YFSETQ. This CDR3 spans 14 amino acids. CDR3 in DNA: TGCGCCAGCAGATCGACAGGGGCGTCCTACGAGCAGTACTTC. Its protein is CASRSTGASYEQYF. Full variable domain (outside the CDR3, taken from reference TRBV5-1 and TRBJ2-7): KAGVTQTPRYLIKTRGQQVTLSCSPISGHRSVSWYQQTPGQGLQFLFEYFSETQRNKGNFPGRFSGRQFSNSRSEMNVSTLELGDSALYLCASRSTGASYEQYFGPGTRLTVT.

V and J are TRBV9 and TRBJ1-2; 8 bases are shared with TRBD1. Germline V gives CDR1 SGDLS, CDR2 YYNGEE. V lost 3 bases and J lost 2; bases outside the gene matches: 9. The CDR3 is 16 amino acids. In nucleotides, the CDR3 is TGTGCCAGCAGCGGTAACCATTGGGACAGGAACTATGGCTACACCTTC. It yields the protein CASSGNHWDRNYGYTF.